The 32 T cell receptor beta chains reported below all come from one sample, sequenced in a study of graft-versus-host responses after intestinal transplantation. Antigen specificity for these receptors is unknown. The protocol was immunoSEQ multiplex PCR, while the TCRdb copy is restricted to in-frame clones and leaves out a portion. The table includes about 89,000 clones, 85% to 95% detected once. Sequencing used unstimulated CD8+ T cells sorted from spleen or lymph node cells, obtained before intestinal transplant. The receptors were gathered from a human donor who received an intestinal transplant.

The chain is built from TRBV19 and TRBJ1-6; possible D gene TRBD1, 5 bases. Germline V gives CDR1 LNHDA, CDR2 SQIVND (reference sequence). The CDR3 totals 15 residues. V lost 7 bases and J lost 0, with 10 bases in between. CDR3 protein: CASTADSSYNSPLHF. The CDR3 DNA sequence: TGTGCCAGTACTGCCGACAGCTCCTATAATTCACCCCTCCACTTT.

Here the CDR3 DNA reads TGTGCCAGCAGCCATGCACAGGGGAGTTTGGTCACTGAAGCTTTCTTT. Protein sequence: CASSHAQGSLVTEAFF. The J gene is TRBJ1-1, the V gene TRBV14, with TRBD1 identical over 7 bases. The CDR3 contains 16 residues. Germline CDR1 reads SGHDN; CDR2 reads FVKESK. V shed 3 bases, J shed 4 bases, and the junction held 11 bases outside the gene matches.

The rearrangement joins TRBV27 to TRBJ1-1; no firm D call. The CDR3 consists of 14 residues. V was shortened by 5 bases and J by 1 base, with 11 bases between the two germline ends. CDR1 MNHEY and CDR2 SMNVEV come from the germline V gene (reference sequence). The CDR3 DNA follows: TGTGCCAGCAGTCTCGCCGCACAGAACACTGAAGCTTTCTTT. Encoded protein: CASSLAAQNTEAFF.

The J gene is TRBJ2-2, the V gene TRBV7-2, with 8 bases fitting TRBD1. The V and J ends lost 5 bases and 5 bases, in that order; junction bases with no gene match: 13. Germline CDR1 reads SGHTA; CDR2 reads FQGNSA. CDR3 length: 17 residues. CDR3 DNA sequence: TGTGCCAGCAGCGTAGACACAGGGGGTGTTTTGACCGGGGAGCTGTTTTTT. Amino acid sequence: CASSVDTGGVLTGELFF.

V usage is TRBV30 and J usage is TRBJ1-4, with D possibly being TRBD1 (6 bases). The CDR3 is 13 residues long. Germline V lookup: CDR1 GTSNPN, CDR2 SVGIG (reference sequence). V lost 0 bases to trimming and J lost 6 bases, with 8 bases between them. The CDR3 DNA is TGTGCCTGGAGTGTACAGGGCGATGAAAAACTGTTTTTT. This encodes CAWSVQGDEKLFF.

This clone appeared once. The chain combines TRBV5-1 with TRBJ2-3, with a weak D call TRBD2 (5 bases). V was pared by 3 bases and J by 6 bases, with 11 bases between. The CDR3 loop spans 13 amino acids. Germline-derived CDR1 and CDR2 are SGHRS and YFSETQ. CDR3 DNA: TGCGCCAGCAGCTCTGATTTAGCGGATACGCAGTATTTT. Its translation: CASSSDLADTQYF.

This clone was seen a single time. The V gene is TRBV11-2, the J gene TRBJ1-1, with D uncertain. Germline CDR1 is SGHAT and CDR2 is FQNNGV. The CDR3 is made up of 11 amino acids. Deletions cut 5 bases from V and 7 bases from J, with 8 bases between. CDR3 DNA sequence: TGTGCCAGCAGCAGTGGGCGTGAAGCTTTCTTT. This codes for CASSSGREAFF.

The chain combines TRBV27 with TRBJ2-7, with no clear D. V dropped 0 bases and J dropped 2 bases, with 8 bases sitting between them. The CDR3 is made up of 14 amino acids. In germline, CDR1 is MNHEY, CDR2 SMNVEV (reference sequence). The CDR3 sequence is CASSLSPGPYEQYF. The CDR3, as DNA: TGTGCCAGCAGTTTATCCCCAGGTCCCTACGAGCAGTACTTC.

The chain has TRBV19 and TRBJ1-5; the D gene is possibly TRBD1 (6 bases). Germline values: CDR1 LNHDA, CDR2 SQIVND (reference sequence). V was pared by 3 bases and J by 7 bases, with 28 bases between. The CDR3 contains 19 residues. CDR3 sequence: CASSILRGRVAGGEQPQHF. The CDR3 nucleotides are TGTGCCAGTAGTATTCTAAGAGGACGCGTGGCGGGGGGCGAACAGCCCCAGCATTTT.

The chain employs TRBV2 and TRBJ1-2; maybe TRBD1 (6 bases). CDR1 SNHLY and CDR2 FYNNEI come from the germline V gene. The germline V and J ends were trimmed by 3 bases and 4 bases, with 15 bases remaining between them. CDR3 length: 15 amino acids. The CDR3 nucleotides read TGTGCCAGCAGTGAGATAGAGGACAGCTCCTATGGCTACACCTTC. Translation: CASSEIEDSSYGYTF.

The chain links TRBV30 to TRBJ2-1, with 7 nucleotides matching TRBD1. The V segment lost 2 bases and the J segment 4 bases; nucleotides outside the gene matches: 5. The CDR3 is 14 residues long. Germline V gene sequence: CDR1 GTSNPN, CDR2 SVGIG (reference sequence). CDR3 loop: CAWSFGTEYNEQFF. The CDR3 DNA sequence: TGTGCCTGGAGTTTCGGGACAGAATACAATGAGCAGTTCTTC.

This chain joins TRBV4-3 and TRBJ1-4, with 7 positions matching TRBD1. CDR1 is LGHNA, CDR2 YSLEER, per germline. This CDR3 spans 14 amino acids. V trimming: 4 bases; J trimming: 6 bases; junction bases outside the gene matches: 5. The CDR3 protein is CASSPDRTYEKLFF. The DNA for the CDR3 is TGCGCCAGCAGCCCGGACAGGACTTATGAAAAACTGTTTTTT.

CDR3 loop: CASSAYRGRDTGELFF. The CDR3 DNA follows: TGTGCCAGCAGCGCATACAGGGGTAGGGACACCGGGGAGCTGTTTTTT. This chain links TRBV7-9 with TRBJ2-2, with 7 bases identical to TRBD1. From germline, CDR1 is SEHNR and CDR2 FQNEAQ (reference sequence). Trimming cost V 5 bases and J 3 bases; bases outside gene matches: 9. The CDR3 loop spans 16 amino acids.

This clone showed up just once. This chain uses TRBV13 with TRBJ2-7; 9 bases match TRBD1. Germline CDR1 is PRHDT and CDR2 is FYEKMQ (reference sequence). This CDR3 has 14 amino acids. The J segment lost 6 bases and the V segment lost 5 bases, leaving 8 bases of the junction unmatched. The CDR3 bases are TGTGCCAGCAGCGGATCCGGGACAGGGATCGAGCAGTACTTC. It codes for CASSGSGTGIEQYF.

The chain employs TRBV6-1 and TRBJ2-7; TRBD1 matches at 7 bases. From germline, CDR1 is MNHNS and CDR2 SASEGT. J gave up 1 base and V 2 bases, and 8 bases lay outside the gene matches. This CDR3 has 16 amino acids. CDR3 amino acids: CASSERQGVGSYEQYF. As DNA, the CDR3 is TGTGCCAGCAGTGAAAGACAGGGAGTTGGATCCTACGAGCAGTACTTC.

The rearrangement uses TRBV5-1 and TRBJ2-5; D not resolved. Trimming took off 1 base at V and 3 bases at J, with 7 bases between the two ends. CDR3 length: 13 amino acids. The germline V gene has CDR1 SGHRS and CDR2 YFSETQ. CDR3 region: CASSLHYEETQYF. In DNA form, the CDR3 reads TGCGCCAGCAGCTTGCACTACGAAGAGACCCAGTACTTC. Together with reference TRBV5-1 and TRBJ2-5, the CDR3 gives the full variable domain: KAGVTQTPRYLIKTRGQQVTLSCSPISGHRSVSWYQQTPGQGLQFLFEYFSETQRNKGNFPGRFSGRQFSNSRSEMNVSTLELGDSALYLCASSLHYEETQYFGPGTRLLVL.

For this clone: Other DNA sequences in this specimen translate into the identical CDR3. The J gene is TRBJ2-7, the V gene TRBV27; 10 bases are a match to TRBD1. With V trimmed by 4 bases and J by 4 bases, 1 base remained unmatched. This CDR3 is built from 13 residues. Germline V lookup: CDR1 MNHEY, CDR2 SMNVEV (reference sequence). CDR3 sequence: CASSSGQGYEQYF. The CDR3 DNA is TGTGCCAGCAGTTCGGGACAGGGGTACGAGCAGTACTTC.

This sequence joins TRBV11-2 and TRBJ2-2, with 7 bases that match TRBD1. The CDR3 covers 15 residues. Trimming removed 2 bases from V and 4 bases from J; junction bases left unmatched: 4. Germline-derived CDR1 and CDR2 are SGHAT and FQNNGV. The CDR3 loop is CASSLLTGPTGELFF. DNA of the CDR3: TGTGCCAGCAGCTTATTGACAGGGCCCACCGGGGAGCTGTTTTTT. The whole variable domain, filled in from reference TRBV11-2 and TRBJ2-2, reads EAGVAQSPRYKIIEKRQSVAFWCNPISGHATLYWYQQILGQGPKLLIQFQNNGVVDDSQLPKDRFSAERLKGVDSTLKIQPAKLEDSAVYLCASSLLTGPTGELFFGEGSRLTVL.

The chain recombines TRBV15 with TRBJ2-7; 9 bases align to TRBD2. Germline assignment: CDR1 LNHNV and CDR2 YYDKDF (reference sequence). V was clipped by 1 base and J by 0 bases; unmatched bases: 16. This CDR3 region has 20 residues. The CDR3, as DNA: TGTGCCACCAGCAGAGGGTTGATGGGACTAGCTGAATTGAGCTCCTACGAGCAGTACTTC. The encoded protein is CATSRGLMGLAELSSYEQYF. Filled out from reference TRBV15 and TRBJ2-7, the complete variable domain reads DAMVIQNPRYQVTQFGKPVTLSCSQTLNHNVMYWYQQKSSQAPKLLFHYYDKDFNNEADTPDNFQSRRPNTSFCFLDIRSPGLGDTAMYLCATSRGLMGLAELSSYEQYFGPGTRLTVT.

V usage is TRBV30 and J usage is TRBJ1-2; D may be TRBD1 (6 bases). The CDR3 is 11 amino acids. Germline lookup yields CDR1 GTSNPN and CDR2 SVGIG (reference sequence). Trimming removed 5 bases at V and 7 bases at J, with 11 bases between. CDR3 sequence (DNA): TGTGCCTGGCAGGGGACGCCTGGCTACACCTTC. Its protein product is CAWQGTPGYTF.

This chain connects TRBV5-4 to TRBJ1-2; TRBD1 aligns across 9 bases. The CDR3 contains 15 residues. The ends lost 7 bases at V and 3 bases at J; junction bases unmatched: 10. Germline-derived CDR1 and CDR2 are SGHNT and YYREEE (reference sequence). This CDR3 reads CASLPPGDRDYGYTF. The CDR3 DNA sequence: TGTGCCAGCTTACCCCCGGGGGACAGGGACTATGGCTACACCTTC.

The genes are TRBV7-2 and TRBJ1-5; TRBD1 agrees at 10 bases. From germline, CDR1 is SGHTA and CDR2 FQGNSA. The J segment lost 7 bases and the V segment lost 5 bases, leaving 5 bases of the junction unmatched. This CDR3 has 14 residues. Here the CDR3 DNA reads TGTGCCAGCAGCCCGACAGGGGGCAGGCAGCCCCAGCATTTT. Protein sequence: CASSPTGGRQPQHF.

This chain connects TRBV7-9 to TRBJ2-5, with D possibly matching TRBD1 (5 bases). Deletions cut 5 bases from V and 3 bases from J, with 10 bases between. Germline V CDR1 and CDR2: SEHNR, FQNEAQ (reference sequence). The CDR3 runs to 13 residues. The CDR3 region has the DNA TGTGCCAGCAGCCCGAAGACAGAAGAGACCCAGTACTTC. The encoded protein is CASSPKTEETQYF. Together with reference TRBV7-9 and TRBJ2-5, the CDR3 gives the full variable domain: DTGVSQNPRHKITKRGQNVTFRCDPISEHNRLYWYRQTLGQGPEFLTYFQNEAQLEKSRLLSDRFSAERPKGSFSTLEIQRTEQGDSAMYLCASSPKTEETQYFGPGTRLLVL.

This clone has just a few counts. This sample includes further DNA sequences coding for the same CDR3. The rearrangement links TRBV27 to TRBJ1-1, with 7 bases matching TRBD1. Trimming at V came to 5 bases and at J to 2 bases, leaving 2 bases not matched to a gene. The CDR3 has 13 amino acids. Germline V CDR1 and CDR2: MNHEY, SMNVEV (reference sequence). CDR3 amino acids: CASSGTVNTEAFF. The CDR3 DNA sequence: TGTGCCAGCAGTGGGACAGTCAACACTGAAGCTTTCTTT.

This sequence joins TRBV7-2 and TRBJ2-7; a possible D gene is TRBD1 (7 bases). Germline CDR1 and CDR2: SGHTA and FQGNSA. The CDR3 sequence is 16 residues long. Trimming cost V 3 bases and J 2 bases, with 17 bases left between them. This chain's CDR3 is CASSLGRDRVTYEQYF. The CDR3, as DNA: TGTGCCAGCAGCTTGGGGCGGGACAGAGTTACCTACGAGCAGTACTTC.

This chain links TRBV5-6 with TRBJ2-3, with 7 bases lining up with TRBD1. J lost 2 bases, V lost 1 base, and 10 bases had no gene match. CDR3 length: 17 residues. Germline V gene data show CDR1 as SGHDT and CDR2 as YYEEEE. The CDR3 DNA follows: TGTGCCAGCAGCTTGAGGGGGCCTGAGCTTTCCACAGATACGCAGTATTTT. The encoded protein is CASSLRGPELSTDTQYF.

As to this clone: The same CDR3 can be traced to other DNA sequences in this sample. V usage is TRBV5-6 and J usage is TRBJ2-5; TRBD1 might be the D (5 bases). V was cut by 0 bases and J by 2 bases, with 8 bases left in between. The CDR3 has 14 residues. Germline V gene data show CDR1 as SGHDT and CDR2 as YYEEEE. The CDR3 DNA reads TGTGCCAGCAGCTTGGAACAGGTTCAAGAGACCCAGTACTTC. Encoded protein: CASSLEQVQETQYF.

This clone has more than one count but fewer than ten. The gene calls are TRBV15 and TRBJ1-4, with D possibly being TRBD1 (6 bases). Germline V gene data show CDR1 as LNHNV and CDR2 as YYDKDF (reference sequence). CDR3 length: 13 residues. The V end was cut by 5 bases, the J end by 8 bases, with 12 bases between. The CDR3 coding sequence is TGTGCCACCAGCCATAGGGGGTCGGAAAAACTGTTTTTT. It encodes CATSHRGSEKLFF.

This rearrangement joins TRBV7-9 to TRBJ1-4; D possibly corresponds to TRBD1 (6 bases). Per the germline V gene, CDR1 is SEHNR and CDR2 is FQNEAQ (reference sequence). Deletions cut 3 bases from V and 6 bases from J, with 20 bases between. The CDR3 loop spans 17 amino acids. The DNA of the CDR3 is TGTGCCAGCAGCTTGCCCCAAGCGGGGGGCGCGGATGAAAAACTGTTTTTT. Its protein is CASSLPQAGGADEKLFF.

The chain employs TRBV4-3 and TRBJ2-6, with D possibly matching TRBD1 (6 bases). The germline V gene has CDR1 LGHNA and CDR2 YSLEER. The V end was cut by 2 bases, the J end by 0 bases, with 14 bases between. The CDR3 runs to 18 residues. CDR3 DNA sequence: TGCGCCAGCAGCCAACTTCTGGGGGCGTTCTCTGGGGCCAACGTCCTGACTTTC. This sequence encodes CASSQLLGAFSGANVLTF.

V gene TRBV27 combines with J gene TRBJ1-5; perhaps TRBD1 as D (6 bases). This CDR3 is built from 13 residues. V lost 4 bases, J lost 6 bases, and 10 bases lay in between. Germline assignment: CDR1 MNHEY and CDR2 SMNVEV (reference sequence). This CDR3 is CASSSGGGQPQHF. DNA of the CDR3: TGTGCCAGCAGTTCGGGGGGCGGTCAGCCCCAGCATTTT.

The rearrangement uses TRBV7-2 and TRBJ2-7; the match to TRBD2 covers 9 bases. The CDR3 length is 14 residues. Trimming cost V 5 bases and J 4 bases; bases outside gene matches: 6. Per germline, CDR1 SGHTA and CDR2 FQGNSA. The CDR3 nucleotides read TGTGCCAGCAGCCCCGGACTAGCGAGGTACGAGCAGTACTTC. Its protein product is CASSPGLARYEQYF.